This TCR beta chain stems from a study of cytomegalovirus exposure and HLA in healthy donors. The germline V gene encodes CDR1 SGHRS and CDR2 YFSETQ. The CDR3 runs 15 residues. V lost 0 bases and J 5 bases, leaving 14 bases between the germline ends. Researchers ran the PCR with 60 Vbeta and 13 Jbeta primers. Some clones are missing from TCRdb's copy, which holds only in-frame ones; the method was immunoSEQ multiplex PCR. The table includes roughly 100,000 clones, around 75% detected once. The V gene is TRBV5-1, the J gene TRBJ1-1; D is ambiguous. Sequenced sample: PBMCs. The receptor was derived from a man aged 35-49 years in good health and CMV-seronegative. The DNA of the CDR3 is TGCGCCAGCAGCTTGGGAGAGGCGTCGGGGACTGAAGCTTTCTTT. Protein product: CASSLGEASGTEAFF.